Listed below are T cell receptor beta chains from one sample, sequenced in a study of OX40 agonist ivuxolimab in advanced cancers. Clones were read by immunoSEQ multiplex PCR, and TCRdb kept only the in-frame ones, dropping some. The repertoire holds fewer than 70,000 clones, approximately 84% seen once, with about 2.9% in the top ten. The material sequenced was CD4+ or CD8+ T cells sorted from blood, taken in a trial of the OX40 agonist ivuxolimab. The origin of the receptors is an adult with an advanced solid tumor such as melanoma, head and neck, liver or kidney cancer. Each CDR3 is given with its conserved first and last residue. A D gene is named only where the DNA matches it firmly. Size is omitted from some rows. Given values are once, few, many or a class for expanded clones.

TRBJ2-5 | . | . | TRBV5-1 | TGCGCCAGCAGCTTGGCCCGGAACAGCCATCTTCAAGAGACCCAGTACTTC | CASSLARNSHLQETQYF
TRBJ1-2 | . | . | TRBV2 | TGTGCCAGCAGCAGGGAGGGCTACACCTTC | CASSREGYTF
TRBJ1-2 | . | . | TRBV10-1 | TGCGCCAGCAAAACAGGGTGGGGCTACACCTTC | CASKTGWGYTF
TRBJ2-1 | . | few | TRBV5-5 | TGTGCCAGCAGCATCCGGGACGCAGCCTACAATGAGCAGTTCTTC | CASSIRDAAYNEQFF
TRBJ1-4 | . | . | TRBV18 | TGTGCCAGCTCACCACCGTATCCGCAGGCGGGTGAAAAACTGTTTTTT | CASSPPYPQAGEKLFF
TRBJ2-5 | TRBD2 | . | TRBV19 | TGTGCCAGTAGTACCGACGGGACTAGCGGGAGCGGGACCCAGTACTTC | CASSTDGTSGSGTQYF
TRBJ2-5 | TRBD1 | . | TRBV25-1 | TGTGCCAGCAGTGAAACACCGGGACAGGGAATCGGTGAGACCCAGTACTTC | CASSETPGQGIGETQYF
TRBJ2-1 | . | . | TRBV10-1 | TGCGCCAGCAGTAAGGGGACTTTGCGAACAAATTACAATGAGCAGTTCTTC | CASSKGTLRTNYNEQFF
TRBJ1-3 | . | . | TRBV10-3 | TGTGCCATCAGTGAGTTCGGGGGCTCTGGAAACACCATATATTTT | CAISEFGGSGNTIYF
TRBJ1-2 | TRBD1 | . | TRBV28 | TGTGCCAGCAGTTTCACAGGGGGCTCCTATGGCTACACCTTC | CASSFTGGSYGYTF
TRBJ1-1 | . | . | TRBV5-1 | TGCGCCAGCAGCTTGATTGACAAAGGGACTGAAGCTTTCTTT | CASSLIDKGTEAFF
TRBJ1-4 | . | . | TRBV6-6 | TGTGCCAGCAAGGGAGGTGGTAGGGAAAAACTGTTTTTT | CASKGGGREKLFF
TRBJ2-7 | . | . | TRBV5-6 | TGTGCCAGCAGAAGGGATACCTACGAGCAGTACTTC | CASRRDTYEQYF
TRBJ2-7 | . | . | TRBV6-5 | TGTGCCAGCAGTCATCGCCCCCGCTACGAGCAGTACTTC | CASSHRPRYEQYF
TRBJ2-3 | TRBD2 | . | TRBV5-1 | TGCGCCAGCAGCTTCTCTCAAGCGGGAGGGCCGGGGGATACGCAGTATTTT | CASSFSQAGGPGDTQYF
TRBJ1-1 | . | . | TRBV6-4 | TGTGCCAGCAGCCTGACTCCGAGGGACACTGAAGCTTTCTTT | CASSLTPRDTEAFF